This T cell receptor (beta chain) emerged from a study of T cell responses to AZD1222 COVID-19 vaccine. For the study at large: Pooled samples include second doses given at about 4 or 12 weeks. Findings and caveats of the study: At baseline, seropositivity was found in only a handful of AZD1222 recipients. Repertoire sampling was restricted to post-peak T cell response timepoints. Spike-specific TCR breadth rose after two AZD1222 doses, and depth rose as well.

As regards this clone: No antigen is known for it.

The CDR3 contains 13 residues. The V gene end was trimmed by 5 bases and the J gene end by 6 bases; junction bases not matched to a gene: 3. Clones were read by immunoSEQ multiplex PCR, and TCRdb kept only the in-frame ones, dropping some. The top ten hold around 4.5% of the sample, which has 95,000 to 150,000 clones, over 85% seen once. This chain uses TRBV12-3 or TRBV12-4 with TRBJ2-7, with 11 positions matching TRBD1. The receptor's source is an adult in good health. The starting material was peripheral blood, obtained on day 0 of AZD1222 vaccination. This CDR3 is CASSGQGAGEQYF. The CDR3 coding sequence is TGTGCCAGCAGTGGACAGGGGGCTGGCGAGCAGTACTTC.